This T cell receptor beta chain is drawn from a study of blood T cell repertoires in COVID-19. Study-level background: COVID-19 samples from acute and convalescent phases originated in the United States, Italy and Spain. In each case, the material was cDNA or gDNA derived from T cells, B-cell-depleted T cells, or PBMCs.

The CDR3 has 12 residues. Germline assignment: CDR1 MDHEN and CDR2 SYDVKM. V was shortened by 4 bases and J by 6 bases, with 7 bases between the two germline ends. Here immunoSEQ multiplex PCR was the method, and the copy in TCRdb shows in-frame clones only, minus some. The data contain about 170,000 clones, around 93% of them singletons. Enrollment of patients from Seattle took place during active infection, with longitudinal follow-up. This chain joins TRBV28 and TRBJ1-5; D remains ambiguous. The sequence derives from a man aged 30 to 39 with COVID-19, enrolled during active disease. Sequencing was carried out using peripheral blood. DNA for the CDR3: TGTGCCAGCAGTTCCACGGGTCAGCCCCAGCATTTT. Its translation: CASSSTGQPQHF.